A single sample gave rise to the 7 T cell receptor beta chains below, sequenced in a study of blood T cell repertoires in COVID-19. The method was immunoSEQ multiplex PCR; TCRdb's version includes in-frame clones alone and lacks a portion of them. The sample yields 30,000 to 40,000 clones, 80% seen once. Sample: peripheral blood. These receptors originate from a woman in her seventies with acute or convalescent COVID-19.

This clone occurred once. The rearrangement joins TRBV6-5 to TRBJ1-6; 9 bases agree with TRBD1. Germline trimming cut 8 bases from V and 10 bases from J; bases unmatched to any gene: 9. CDR3 length: 14 amino acids. The V gene's germline CDR1 is MNHEY and CDR2 SVGAGI. The CDR3 nucleotides are TGTGCCAGCGGCCTGGGACAGGGTATCTCACCCCTCCACTTT. Residues: CASGLGQGISPLHF.

This chain connects TRBV28 to TRBJ1-2, with D hard to call. This CDR3 region has 12 residues. The V gene's germline CDR1 is MDHEN and CDR2 SYDVKM. Trimming removed 4 bases from V and 7 bases from J, with 10 bases in between. The CDR3 protein is CASSSLSGGYTF. DNA for the CDR3: TGTGCCAGCAGTTCTCTGTCGGGTGGCTACACCTTC.

CDR3 nucleotide sequence: TGTGCCATCATGACGGACAGGGGGCCAGGTCAGCCCCAGCATTTT. This codes for CAIMTDRGPGQPQHF. The chain couples TRBV10-3 to TRBJ1-5; 11 bases are a match to TRBD1. The CDR3 has 15 amino acids. CDR1 ENHRY and CDR2 SYGVKD come from the germline V gene. The V segment lost 7 bases and the J segment 6 bases; nucleotides outside the gene matches: 8.

V and J are TRBV3-1 (or the pseudogene TRBV3-2) and TRBJ2-5, with 8 bases that match TRBD2. Germline CDR1 reads LGHDT; CDR2 reads YNNKEL (reference sequence). The CDR3 sequence is 15 residues long. The V and J ends lost 1 base and 4 bases, in that order; junction bases with no gene match: 5. The CDR3 sequence is CASSQVGLAGETQYF. The CDR3 DNA is TGTGCCAGCAGCCAAGTTGGGCTAGCGGGAGAGACCCAGTACTTC.

This clone was detected once. This chain links TRBV3-1 (or the pseudogene TRBV3-2) with TRBJ2-5; D remains unclear. CDR1 LGHDT and CDR2 YNNKEL come from the germline V gene (reference sequence). Trimming cost V 5 bases and J 5 bases, with 9 bases left between them. CDR3 length: 12 residues. The CDR3 DNA is TGTGCCAGCAGCACAGTATGGGAGACCCAGTACTTC. This gives the protein CASSTVWETQYF.

This chain uses TRBV13 with TRBJ2-1; D may be TRBD2 (5 bases). V was cut by 6 bases and J by 8 bases, with 8 bases left in between. This CDR3 has 11 residues. CDR1 and CDR2 from the germline V gene are PRHDT and FYEKMQ (reference sequence). The CDR3 sequence is CASRVGDEQFF. The CDR3 coding sequence is TGTGCCAGCAGGGTGGGAGATGAGCAGTTCTTC. Filled out from reference TRBV13 and TRBJ2-1, the complete variable domain reads AAGVIQSPRHLIKEKRETATLKCYPIPRHDTVYWYQQGPGQDPQFLISFYEKMQSDKGSIPDRFSAQQFSDYHSELNMSSLELGDSALYFCASRVGDEQFFGPGTRLTVL.

The rearrangement joins TRBV5-4 to TRBJ2-3; D might be TRBD2 (5 bases). V dropped 4 bases and J dropped 2 bases, with 11 bases sitting between them. Germline lookup yields CDR1 SGHNT and CDR2 YYREEE (reference sequence). This CDR3 spans 14 amino acids. Written as DNA, the CDR3 is TGTGCCAGCAGCGCGGAGGTCCCCACAGATACGCAGTATTTT. Translation: CASSAEVPTDTQYF.